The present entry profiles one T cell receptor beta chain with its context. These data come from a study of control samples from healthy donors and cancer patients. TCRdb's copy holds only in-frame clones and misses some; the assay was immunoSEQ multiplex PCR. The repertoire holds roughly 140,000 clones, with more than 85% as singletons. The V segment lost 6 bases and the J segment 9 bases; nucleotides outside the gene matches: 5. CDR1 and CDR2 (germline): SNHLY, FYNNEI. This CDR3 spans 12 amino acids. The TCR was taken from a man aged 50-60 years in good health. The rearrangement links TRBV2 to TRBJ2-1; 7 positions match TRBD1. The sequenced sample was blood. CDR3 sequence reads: CASRGQYGEQFF. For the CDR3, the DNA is TGTGCCAGCAGGGGACAGTATGGTGAGCAGTTCTTC. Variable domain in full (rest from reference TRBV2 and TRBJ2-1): EPEVTQTPSHQVTQMGQEVILRCVPISNHLYFYWYRQILGQKVEFLVSFYNNEISEKSEIFDDQFSVERPDGSNFTLKIRSTKLEDSAMYFCASRGQYGEQFFGPGTRLTVL.